These 10 T cell receptor beta chains came from one sample sequenced in a study of blood T cell repertoires in COVID-19. Profiling relied on immunoSEQ multiplex PCR, and the TCRdb table lists in-frame clones only, not all of them. The table lists 150,000 to 250,000 clones, approximately 85% of them singletons. What was sequenced was PBMCs or T cells enriched from blood (not recorded which). Every receptor here comes from a man in his forties or fifties who had recovered from COVID-19.

The chain's CDR3 is CASSPEGNSNQPQHF. The DNA of the CDR3 is TGTGCCAGCAGCCCAGAGGGTAATAGCAATCAGCCCCAGCATTTT. This sequence joins TRBV9 and TRBJ1-5; no clear D gene. The germline V gene has CDR1 SGDLS and CDR2 YYNGEE. This CDR3 has 15 residues. V was pared by 4 bases and J by 0 bases, with 11 bases between.

The CDR3 sequence: CASSPGASGRALDTQYF. The DNA for the CDR3 is TGCGCCAGCAGCCCGGGGGCTAGCGGGAGGGCCTTAGATACGCAGTATTTT. The chain recombines TRBV5-1 with TRBJ2-3, with 12 bases fitting TRBD2. Per the germline V gene, CDR1 is SGHRS and CDR2 is YFSETQ. Germline trimming cut 4 bases from V and 5 bases from J; bases unmatched to any gene: 11. This CDR3 comprises 17 residues.

As concerns this clone: An end of the junction differs from the germline gene, which may be a read error. The J gene is TRBJ2-1, the V gene TRBV6-5; D possibly corresponds to TRBD1 (6 bases). This CDR3 is built from 15 residues. CDR1 is MNHEY, CDR2 SVGAGI, per germline. The CDR3, as DNA: TGTGCCAGCAGCTACTCCCCGGACAGCTACAATGAGCAGTTCTTC. Amino acids: CASSYSPDSYNEQFF.

This sequence joins TRBV6-6 and TRBJ1-2; no definite D call. The CDR3 has 11 amino acids. Germline CDR1 reads MNHNY; CDR2 reads SVGAGI (reference sequence). Between the trimmed V and J ends, which lost 6 bases and 12 bases, there was a span of 14 bases. CDR3 DNA: TGTGCCAGCAGACACCCCCTGGGCAACACCTTC. As protein: CASRHPLGNTF.

The chain recombines TRBV6-5 with TRBJ1-5, with a tentative D call TRBD1 (5 bases). This CDR3 spans 15 amino acids. Germline loops: CDR1 MNHEY, CDR2 SVGAGI. The V end was cut by 5 bases, the J end by 0 bases, with 11 bases between. The CDR3 DNA follows: TGTGCCAGCAGTCTAGGACATCATAGCAATCAGCCCCAGCATTTT. Its protein product is CASSLGHHSNQPQHF.

The rearrangement links TRBV5-6 to TRBJ2-4; a possible D gene is TRBD1 (6 bases). The CDR3 spans 14 residues. The germline CDR1 and CDR2 sequences are SGHDT and YYEEEE. V was shortened by 4 bases and J by 5 bases, with 13 bases between the two germline ends. CDR3 in DNA: TGTGCCAGCAGCCCGGGGACACCACAAAACATTCAGTACTTC. Protein sequence: CASSPGTPQNIQYF.

This clone came up a few times. V gene TRBV28 combines with J gene TRBJ1-4; D is possibly TRBD1 (5 bases). Per the germline V gene, CDR1 is MDHEN and CDR2 is SYDVKM. The length of the CDR3 is 13 residues. Trimming pared 7 bases from V and 4 bases from J, leaving 10 bases between. CDR3 loop: CASIRRDNEKLFF. In DNA, the CDR3 is TGTGCCAGCATCCGCAGGGATAATGAAAAACTGTTTTTT.

The chain has TRBV28 and TRBJ1-3, with D maybe TRBD1 (5 bases). The CDR3 totals 15 residues. In germline, CDR1 is MDHEN, CDR2 SYDVKM. The ends were cut back, 3 bases at V and 0 bases at J, with 9 bases in the middle. This chain's CDR3 is CASSFWGDSGNTIYF. For the CDR3, the DNA is TGTGCCAGCAGTTTTTGGGGGGACTCTGGAAACACCATATATTTT.

V is TRBV6-5 and J is TRBJ1-6; the D is unclear. Germline CDR1 reads MNHEY; CDR2 reads SVGAGI. Deletions cut 0 bases from V and 8 bases from J, with 11 bases between. This CDR3 region has 15 residues. The CDR3 here is CASSYSRAGDSPLHF. The CDR3 nucleotides are TGTGCCAGCAGTTACTCCCGCGCCGGGGATTCACCCCTCCACTTT.

The V call is TRBV19, the J call TRBJ1-5, with 7 positions matching TRBD1. V lost 3 bases, J lost 0 bases, and 8 bases stayed unmatched. The CDR3 covers 17 residues. Per the germline V gene, CDR1 is LNHDA and CDR2 is SQIVND (reference sequence). CDR3 protein: CASSIGQEIYSNQPQHF. The CDR3 coding sequence is TGTGCCAGTAGTATTGGACAGGAGATTTATAGCAATCAGCCCCAGCATTTT.